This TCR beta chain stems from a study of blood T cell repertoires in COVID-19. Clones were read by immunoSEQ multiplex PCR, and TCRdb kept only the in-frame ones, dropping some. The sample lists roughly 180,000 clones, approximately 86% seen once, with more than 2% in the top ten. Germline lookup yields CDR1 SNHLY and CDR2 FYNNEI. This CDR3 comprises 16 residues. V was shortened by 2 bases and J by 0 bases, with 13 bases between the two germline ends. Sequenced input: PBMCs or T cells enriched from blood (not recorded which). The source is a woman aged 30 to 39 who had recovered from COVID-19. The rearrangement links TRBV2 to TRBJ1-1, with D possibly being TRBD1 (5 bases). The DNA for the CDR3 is TGTGCCAGCAGTGAATCTCAGCGGGGGATGAACACTGAAGCTTTCTTT. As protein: CASSESQRGMNTEAFF.